Following are 25 T cell receptor beta chains from one sample sequenced in a study of blood T cell repertoires in COVID-19. TCRdb's table, derived via immunoSEQ multiplex PCR, lists solely in-frame clones and lacks some. The data contain fewer than 250,000 clones, roughly 81% of them singletons. Specimen: peripheral blood. All receptors derive from a woman aged 50 to 65 with active or convalescent COVID-19.

This chain connects TRBV5-6 to TRBJ1-2; 9 bases are a match to TRBD1. The CDR3 has 14 residues. V lost 3 bases, J lost 8 bases, and 8 bases stayed unmatched. CDR1 and CDR2 (germline): SGHDT, YYEEEE. The CDR3 region has the DNA TGTGCCAGCAGCTGGGACAGGGCGTCGGGCGGCTACACCTTC. Its translation is CASSWDRASGGYTF.

This chain connects TRBV2 to TRBJ1-6; a weak D match, TRBD1 (5 bases). V dropped 7 bases and J dropped 14 bases, with 18 bases sitting between them. CDR1 is SNHLY and CDR2 is FYNNEI in the germline V gene. The CDR3 contains 13 residues. The CDR3 loop reads CASNRDGGSSLHF. The CDR3 DNA follows: TGTGCCAGCAACCGGGACGGGGGGTCATCCCTCCACTTT.

The J gene is TRBJ2-2, the V gene TRBV11-2, with D possibly TRBD2 on 5 matching bases. CDR1 and CDR2 from the germline V gene are SGHAT and FQNNGV. The CDR3 contains 15 residues. Trimming removed 7 bases at V and 4 bases at J, with 16 bases between. The CDR3: CASNGGETATGELFF. For the CDR3, the DNA is TGTGCCAGCAACGGTGGGGAGACGGCCACCGGGGAGCTGTTTTTT. Full variable domain (rest looked up from reference TRBV11-2 and TRBJ2-2): EAGVAQSPRYKIIEKRQSVAFWCNPISGHATLYWYQQILGQGPKLLIQFQNNGVVDDSQLPKDRFSAERLKGVDSTLKIQPAKLEDSAVYLCASNGGETATGELFFGEGSRLTVL.

This chain joins TRBV6-5 and TRBJ1-3; 11 bases fit TRBD1. CDR1 and CDR2 (germline): MNHEY, SVGAGI. CDR3 size: 16 residues. V was clipped by 4 bases and J by 4 bases; unmatched bases: 6. As DNA, the CDR3 is TGTGCCAGCAGTTCATCGGGACAGGGGGTCGGAAACACCATATATTTT. It codes for CASSSSGQGVGNTIYF.

CDR3 in amino acids: CASRDTTYGYTF. The CDR3 DNA reads TGTGCCAGCAGGGACACCACCTATGGCTACACCTTC. The V gene is TRBV6-5, the J gene TRBJ1-2; possible D gene TRBD1, 5 bases. The CDR3 has 12 residues. Germline assignment: CDR1 MNHEY and CDR2 SVGAGI. The ends were cut back, 6 bases at V and 4 bases at J, with 9 bases in the middle.

This clone appeared once. The V call is TRBV28, the J call TRBJ2-1; TRBD2 agrees at 14 bases. CDR1 and CDR2 from the germline V gene are MDHEN and SYDVKM. Trimming cost V 4 bases and J 6 bases; bases outside gene matches: 14. The CDR3 is made up of 19 amino acids. CDR3 residues: CASSSMTSGRGRVINEQFF. CDR3 nucleotide sequence: TGTGCCAGCAGTTCGATGACTAGCGGGAGGGGTCGAGTAATCAATGAGCAGTTCTTC.

The rearrangement links TRBV19 to TRBJ2-7; 8 positions agree with TRBD1. The CDR3 runs 14 residues. V was pared by 5 bases and J by 0 bases, with 3 bases of the junction left unmatched. CDR1 and CDR2 (germline): LNHDA, SQIVND (reference sequence). CDR3 in amino acids: CASSGTGGSYEQYF. The DNA of the CDR3 is TGTGCCAGTAGTGGGACAGGAGGCTCCTACGAGCAGTACTTC.

The genes are TRBV3-1 (or the pseudogene TRBV3-2) and TRBJ2-5; 8 nucleotides agree with TRBD1. With 1 base clipped from V and 5 bases from J, the junction kept 9 bases outside the gene matches. In germline, CDR1 is LGHDT, CDR2 YNNKEL (reference sequence). The CDR3 totals 16 residues. The CDR3 sequence: CASSQVWGTGGETQYF. The CDR3 nucleotides are TGTGCCAGCAGCCAAGTTTGGGGTACAGGGGGGGAGACCCAGTACTTC.

The J gene is TRBJ2-2, the V gene TRBV5-1, with TRBD2 matching over 12 bases. The CDR3 has 18 residues. The V gene's germline CDR1 is SGHRS and CDR2 YFSETQ. With V trimmed by 1 base and J by 4 bases, 8 bases remained unmatched. The CDR3 region is CASSLQASGRATTGELFF. DNA for the CDR3: TGCGCCAGCAGCTTGCAGGCTAGCGGGAGGGCCACCACCGGGGAGCTGTTTTTT.

This sequence joins TRBV2 and TRBJ1-5; TRBD1 matches at 10 bases. The CDR3 contains 14 residues. The V and J ends lost 5 bases and 7 bases, in that order; junction bases with no gene match: 5. Germline V gene lookup returns CDR1 SNHLY and CDR2 FYNNEI. The CDR3 coding sequence is TGTGCCAGCAGTAGGGTGACAGGGGGCCAGCCCCAGCATTTT. It yields the protein CASSRVTGGQPQHF.

J is TRBJ2-3 and V is TRBV12-3 or TRBV12-4, with D tentatively TRBD1 (6 bases). The CDR3 has 12 amino acids. V lost 11 bases and J 4 bases, leaving 13 bases between the germline ends. CDR3 protein: CASESGADTQYF. CDR3 DNA sequence: TGTGCCTCGGAGTCAGGGGCAGATACGCAGTATTTT.

This clone turned up a few times. This CDR3 is CASSPASTGGNTIYF. Written as DNA, the CDR3 is TGTGCCAGCAGCCCAGCCTCCACGGGGGGAAACACCATATATTTT. J is TRBJ1-3 and V is TRBV5-6; no reliable D call. The CDR3 is 15 residues long. Trimming cost V 4 bases and J 4 bases, with 15 bases left between them. CDR1 and CDR2 from the germline V gene are SGHDT and YYEEEE.

The V call is TRBV27, the J call TRBJ2-3, with D hard to call. Germline assignment: CDR1 MNHEY and CDR2 SMNVEV (reference sequence). The CDR3 sequence is 14 residues long. The V end lost 2 bases, the J end lost 0 bases, and 6 bases lay between the germline ends. The CDR3 sequence: CASSLLQSTDTQYF. DNA of the CDR3: TGTGCCAGCAGTTTACTCCAGAGCACAGATACGCAGTATTTT.

The rearrangement joins TRBV28 to TRBJ2-7, with D perhaps TRBD2 (7 bases). Germline assignment: CDR1 MDHEN and CDR2 SYDVKM. The V end was cut by 2 bases, the J end by 5 bases, with 13 bases between. The CDR3 has 14 residues. CDR3 nucleotides: TGTGCCAGCAGTTTAACGGGGAGGGGGGACGAGCAGTACGTC. Residues: CASSLTGRGDEQYV.

The chain joins TRBV6-5 to TRBJ2-1; tentative D call: TRBD2 (6 bases). The ends were cut back, 6 bases at V and 0 bases at J, with 12 bases in the middle. This CDR3 contains 15 residues. CDR1 is MNHEY, CDR2 SVGAGI, per germline. CDR3 residues: CASSGGGSSYNEQFF. The CDR3 DNA reads as TGTGCCAGCAGCGGCGGAGGGAGCTCCTACAATGAGCAGTTCTTC.

The V and J genes are TRBV6-5 and TRBJ2-7; D gene ambiguous. From germline, CDR1 is MNHEY and CDR2 SVGAGI. The germline V and J ends were trimmed by 8 bases and 4 bases, with 18 bases remaining between them. CDR3 length: 14 amino acids. Here the CDR3 DNA reads TGTGCCAGCCTAAACTCCTACCCCTGGTACGAGCAGTACTTC. Its protein product is CASLNSYPWYEQYF.

V and J are TRBV28 and TRBJ1-2, with a weak D call TRBD1 (6 bases). The CDR3 loop spans 16 amino acids. V was cut by 2 bases and J by 4 bases, with 17 bases left in between. Germline V lookup: CDR1 MDHEN, CDR2 SYDVKM. The CDR3 bases are TGTGCCAGCAGTTTAGGGCCAGGGGCAAGGGGCTATGGCTACACCTTC. It encodes CASSLGPGARGYGYTF.

V and J are TRBV18 and TRBJ1-6; 10 bases line up with TRBD1. The V gene's germline CDR1 is KGHSH and CDR2 LQKENI. With V trimmed by 3 bases and J by 0 bases, 14 bases remained unmatched. The CDR3 has 21 residues. The CDR3 reads CASSPRATGGLSSSYNSPLHF. Written as DNA, the CDR3 is TGTGCCAGCTCACCGAGAGCGACAGGGGGCTTATCGAGCTCCTATAATTCACCCCTCCACTTT.

The chain is built from TRBV5-1 and TRBJ2-4; 7 positions match TRBD1. The ends lost 5 bases at V and 5 bases at J; junction bases unmatched: 10. The CDR3 covers 15 residues. Germline CDR1 SGHRS, CDR2 YFSETQ. CDR3 in amino acids: CASRRVQGKENIQYF. The CDR3 DNA follows: TGCGCCAGCAGGCGCGTACAGGGGAAGGAAAACATTCAGTACTTC.

This clone appeared a single time. V gene TRBV6-5 combines with J gene TRBJ2-3; D possibly corresponds to TRBD2 (5 bases). This CDR3 is built from 15 residues. The germline V gene encodes CDR1 MNHEY and CDR2 SVGAGI. Trimming left V 0 bases short and J 5 bases short, with 12 bases between. This CDR3 reads CASSYSLLVGDTQYF. The DNA for the CDR3 is TGTGCCAGCAGTTACTCACTACTAGTCGGAGATACGCAGTATTTT.

The chain joins TRBV10-3 to TRBJ1-5; 9 bases line up with TRBD1. The V and J ends lost 11 bases and 7 bases, in that order; junction bases with no gene match: 9. The CDR3 is made up of 13 amino acids. Germline V gives CDR1 ENHRY, CDR2 SYGVKD. In DNA, the CDR3 is TGTGCCGTCCGGGACAGGGTGGGACAGCCCCAGCATTTT. It codes for CAVRDRVGQPQHF.

The CDR3 here is CASSPTSGTYNEQFF. CDR3 bases: TGTGCCAGCAGCCCTACTAGCGGGACTTACAATGAGCAGTTCTTC. This sequence joins TRBV6-6 and TRBJ2-1, with 10 positions matching TRBD2. The CDR3 runs 15 residues. The V gene's germline CDR1 is MNHNY and CDR2 SVGAGI (reference sequence). V shed 6 bases, J shed 4 bases, and the junction held 6 bases outside the gene matches.

This sequence joins TRBV19 and TRBJ2-3; maybe TRBD2 (6 bases). The CDR3 is 13 residues long. Germline V gene lookup returns CDR1 LNHDA and CDR2 SQIVND (reference sequence). V lost 10 bases, J lost 7 bases, and 18 bases lay in between. CDR3 amino acids: CATALARENTQYF. CDR3 nucleotide sequence: TGTGCCACCGCCTTAGCCCGGGAGAATACGCAGTATTTT.

V is TRBV28 and J is TRBJ2-6; TRBD1 matches at 8 bases. In germline, CDR1 is MDHEN, CDR2 SYDVKM. This CDR3 contains 15 residues. J gave up 2 bases and V 6 bases, and 3 bases lay outside the gene matches. CDR3 DNA: TGTGCCAGCAGCGGACAGGGTGCTGGGGCCAACGTCCTGACTTTC. This gives the protein CASSGQGAGANVLTF.

V and J are TRBV5-4 and TRBJ2-3, with a tentative D call TRBD2 (6 bases). Germline CDR1 reads SGHNT; CDR2 reads YYREEE (reference sequence). This CDR3 has 15 amino acids. Between the trimmed V and J ends, which lost 4 bases and 3 bases, there was a span of 15 bases. In nucleotides, the CDR3 is TGTGCCAGCAGCCGGCGGGACTCCCGAACAGATACGCAGTATTTT. This translates into CASSRRDSRTDTQYF.